This T cell receptor beta chain was identified in a study of shared clonotypes between healthy human individuals (dated by TCRdb to 2020 to 2022). Context from the whole study: Two women and three men aged 18 to 49 years were included in the cohort. For each donor, three plates each were used for CD4 naive and CD4 memory, two plates were used for CD8 naive, and one plate was used for CD8 memory. To estimate repertoire size and how much clonotype sharing occurs between individuals, the study deeply sequenced the blood TCR repertoires of roughly 5 healthy adults. Libraries were prepared and TCR repertoires were sequenced by different laboratories using diverse techniques, in order to increase sequencing depth and limit assay-specific biases. Leukapheresis yielded between about 0.94 and 8.9 billion PBMCs per donor.

CDR1 and CDR2, per the germline V gene, are SGHVS and FNYEAQ. At the junction V is shortened by 2 bases and J by 0 bases, with 12 bases in between. The CDR3 sequence holds 16 residues, the cysteine and phenylalanine included. Only CDR3 DNA is held: 48 bases, read in frame from base 1. TCR CDR3 regions were amplified from genomic DNA by multiplex PCR using the deep immunoSEQ assay. Extracted genomic DNA from each cell subset was spread evenly across all wells of several immunoSEQ 96-well plates, with each plate serving as a replicate. For sorted subsets, each replicate PCR was loaded with around 220 ng genomic DNA, equivalent to some 27,000 T cell genomes. The purified libraries were quantified using a Qubit 3.0 fluorometer, sized with a Bioanalyzer 2100, and then quantified again using the KAPA Library Quantification kit. Every immunoSEQ 96-well plate was sequenced on a dedicated single-read 150-cycle Illumina NextSeq 550 flow cell. From the authors' description of their analysis: Because the immunoSEQ output included only junctional sequences and no quality scores, the filtering could not be the same as the filtering used for full-length reads. To assign V/J genes and CDR3, sequences were annotated using PyIR, a Python wrapper for IgBLAST v1.9, with IMGT germline references. Reads with weak V/J assignments (E-value above 1e-6), missing CDR3, stop codons, out-of-frame junctions, or ambiguous translated residues were removed. V3J clonotypes were defined as sequences sharing the same inferred V gene, J gene, and CDR3 amino acid sequence. Percentage overlap between repertoires was calculated by dividing the number of shared unique clonotypes by the size of the smaller repertoire. Three approaches were used to assess repertoire richness: RTK rarefaction, the Chao1 estimator, and Recon v2.1 estimates of unobserved clonotypes. OLGA was used to compute generation probabilities for all TCRbeta clonotypes that the gDNA method yielded from a handful of donors. This is the immuneACCESS table as TCRdb keeps it, with only in-frame sequences that have V and J called. A part of the clones is gone; compared with another copy, unresolved V genes explain less than half, and the rest is unexplained. V, J and clone size were drawn from that table, and D and trimming were deduced from the DNA. The sample table records about 700,000 clones; over 65% of these occur just once. Around 1.6% of the sample rests with the top ten.

The donors were healthy, HIV-negative adults who had no recently reported acute infections or vaccinations. Only Caucasian adults living in Nashville, Tennessee, USA were represented among the donors. CD4+ T cells were enriched by magnetic negative selection; naive cells were then positively selected on CD45RA, and the negative fraction formed the memory subset. Blood was obtained by leukapheresis, after which PBMCs were separated by Ficoll-Histopaque density gradient centrifugation and cryopreserved in liquid nitrogen vapor phase. Purity and quantity of every magnetically sorted T cell population were checked by analytical flow cytometry. From each sorted fraction, genomic DNA was isolated and quantified by UV absorbance on a Nanodrop 2000c. Overall study results and their limits: Across a handful of donors, roughly 5% of naive CD4, approximately 3.6% of naive CD8, approximately 2.5% of memory CD4, and about 0.44% of memory CD8 clonotypes were shared. Naive subsets generally had larger estimated clonotype richness than memory subsets. Rarefaction of sorted-subset datasets indicated incomplete sequencing despite the large sequencing depth. Because the study included only a small number of donors, the genetic and exposure-history diversity represented was limited. Sampling was restricted to blood, and TCR repertoires in tissues likely differ from the TCR repertoires found in blood. Pairwise subsampling led to the expectation that sequencing depth would affect the degree of clonotype sharing among donors. Compared with non-shared clonotypes, the clonotypes found in all four sorted-subset donors had higher generation probabilities.

As concerns this clone: Its antigen is not yet known. No base-level quality is on record; no much larger clone is a single base apart.

The sequence came from a woman in her twenties or thirties in good health. The sequence joins TRBV7-6 to TRBJ2-3; the D gene is tentatively TRBD1 or TRBD2, each matching 5 bases. The specimen was memory CD4+ T cells sorted from blood. Sample cell subset or site, as interpreted from the label and publication: CD45RA-negative fraction. CDR3 reads: CASSLRGRTSTDTQYF. The nucleotides are TGTGCCAGCAGCTTACGGGGACGGACCAGCACAGATACGCAGTATTTT.